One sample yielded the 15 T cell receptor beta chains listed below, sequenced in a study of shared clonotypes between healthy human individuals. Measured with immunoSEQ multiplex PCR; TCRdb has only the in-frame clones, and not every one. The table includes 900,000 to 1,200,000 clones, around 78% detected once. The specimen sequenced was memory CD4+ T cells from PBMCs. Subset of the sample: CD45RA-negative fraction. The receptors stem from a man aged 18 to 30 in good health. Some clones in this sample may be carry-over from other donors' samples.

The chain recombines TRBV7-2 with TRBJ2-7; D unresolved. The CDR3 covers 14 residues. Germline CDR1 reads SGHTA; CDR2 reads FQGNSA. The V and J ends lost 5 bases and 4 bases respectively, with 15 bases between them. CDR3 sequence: CASSPDLRGYEQYF. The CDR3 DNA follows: TGTGCCAGCAGCCCCGACCTCCGCGGATACGAGCAGTACTTC. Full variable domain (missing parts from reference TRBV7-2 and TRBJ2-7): GAGVSQSPSNKVTEKGKDVELRCDPISGHTALYWYRQSLGQGLEFLIYFQGNSAPDKSGLPSDRFSAERTGGSVSTLTIQRTQQEDSAVYLCASSPDLRGYEQYFGPGTRLTVT.

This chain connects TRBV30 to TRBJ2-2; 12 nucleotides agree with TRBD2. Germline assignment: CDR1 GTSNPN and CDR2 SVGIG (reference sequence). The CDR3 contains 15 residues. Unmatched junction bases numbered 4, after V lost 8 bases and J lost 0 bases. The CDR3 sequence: CAGRLAGANTGELFF. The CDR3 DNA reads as TGTGCCGGCCGACTAGCGGGAGCGAACACCGGGGAGCTGTTTTTT.

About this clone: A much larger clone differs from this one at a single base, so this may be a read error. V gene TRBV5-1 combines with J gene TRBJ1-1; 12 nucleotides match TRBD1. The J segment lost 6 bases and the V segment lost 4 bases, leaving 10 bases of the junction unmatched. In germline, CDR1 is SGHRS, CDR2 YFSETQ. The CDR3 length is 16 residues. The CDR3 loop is CASSPGTGGRLAEAFF. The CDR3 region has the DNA TGCGCCAGCAGCCCCGGGACAGGGGGCCGGCTAGCTGAAGCTTTCTTT.

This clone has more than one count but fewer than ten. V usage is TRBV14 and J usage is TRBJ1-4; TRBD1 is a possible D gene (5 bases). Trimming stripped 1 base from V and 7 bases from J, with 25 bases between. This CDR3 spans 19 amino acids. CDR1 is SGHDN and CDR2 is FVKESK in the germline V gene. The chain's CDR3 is CASSQALLYGGRAGEKLFF. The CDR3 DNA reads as TGTGCCAGCAGCCAAGCCCTTTTATATGGTGGCAGGGCAGGTGAAAAACTGTTTTTT.

The CDR3 DNA follows: TGCAGTGCTAGAAAGGCGATTTCGCAGTATTTT. Amino acids: CSARKAISQYF. The V call is TRBV20-1, the J call TRBJ2-3; D gene unclear. CDR1 and CDR2 from the germline V gene are DFQATT and SNEGSKA (reference sequence). The CDR3 length is 11 residues. Trimming pared 2 bases from V and 10 bases from J, leaving 10 bases between.

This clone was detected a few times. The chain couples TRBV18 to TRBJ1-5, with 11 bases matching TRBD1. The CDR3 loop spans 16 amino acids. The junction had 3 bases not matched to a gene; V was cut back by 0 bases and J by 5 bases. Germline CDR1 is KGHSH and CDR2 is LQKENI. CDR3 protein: CASSPPDRGRDQPQHF. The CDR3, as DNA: TGTGCCAGCTCACCACCGGACAGGGGGCGGGATCAGCCCCAGCATTTT.

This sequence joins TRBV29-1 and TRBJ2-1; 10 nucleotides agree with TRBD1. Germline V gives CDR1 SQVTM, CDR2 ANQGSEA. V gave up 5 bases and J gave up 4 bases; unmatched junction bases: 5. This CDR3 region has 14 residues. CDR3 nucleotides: TGCAGCGTTCACCGGGACAGGGGATACAATGAGCAGTTCTTC. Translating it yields CSVHRDRGYNEQFF.

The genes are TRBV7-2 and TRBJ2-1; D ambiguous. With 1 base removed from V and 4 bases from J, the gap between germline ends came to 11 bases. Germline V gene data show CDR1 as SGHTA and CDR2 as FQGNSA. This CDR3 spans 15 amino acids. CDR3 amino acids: CASSLGSPSYNEQFF. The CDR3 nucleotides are TGTGCCAGCAGCTTAGGGAGCCCCTCTTACAATGAGCAGTTCTTC.

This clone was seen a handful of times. CDR3 residues: CASNERTVAKNIQYF. The CDR3 DNA is TGCGCCAGCAACGAGAGGACGGTCGCCAAAAACATTCAGTACTTC. The rearrangement joins TRBV10-2 to TRBJ2-4; no firm D call. Germline assignment: CDR1 WSHSY and CDR2 SAAADI. There are 15 residues in the CDR3. Trimming left V 7 bases short and J 1 base short, with 14 bases between.

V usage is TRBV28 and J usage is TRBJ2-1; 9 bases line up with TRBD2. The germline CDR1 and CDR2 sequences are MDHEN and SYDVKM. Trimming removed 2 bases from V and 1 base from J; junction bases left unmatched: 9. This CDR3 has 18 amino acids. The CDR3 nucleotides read TGTGCCAGCAGTTTAATTATTGGGGCGGGAGGGTCCTACAATGAGCAGTTCTTC. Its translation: CASSLIIGAGGSYNEQFF.

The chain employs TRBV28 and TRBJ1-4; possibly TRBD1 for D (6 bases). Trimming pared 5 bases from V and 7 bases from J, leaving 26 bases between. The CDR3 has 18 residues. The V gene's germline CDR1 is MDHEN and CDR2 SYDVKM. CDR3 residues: CASSLLGYGGAEGEKLFF. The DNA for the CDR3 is TGTGCCAGCAGTCTATTAGGCTATGGGGGGGCCGAGGGTGAAAAACTGTTTTTT.

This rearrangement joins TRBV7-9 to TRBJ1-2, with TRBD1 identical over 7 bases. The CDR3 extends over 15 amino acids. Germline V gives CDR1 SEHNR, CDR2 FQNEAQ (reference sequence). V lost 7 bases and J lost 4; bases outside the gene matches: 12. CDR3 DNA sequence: TGTGCCAGCACCCCCCCGGGACAGATAACCTATGGCTACACCTTC. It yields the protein CASTPPGQITYGYTF. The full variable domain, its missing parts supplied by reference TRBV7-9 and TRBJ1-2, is DTGVSQNPRHKITKRGQNVTFRCDPISEHNRLYWYRQTLGQGPEFLTYFQNEAQLEKSRLLSDRFSAERPKGSFSTLEIQRTEQGDSAMYLCASTPPGQITYGYTFGSGTRLTVV.

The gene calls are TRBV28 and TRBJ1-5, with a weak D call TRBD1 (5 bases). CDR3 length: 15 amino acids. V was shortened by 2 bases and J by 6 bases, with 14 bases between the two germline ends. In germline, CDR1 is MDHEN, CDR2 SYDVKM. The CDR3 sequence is CASSLPPKGTQPQHF. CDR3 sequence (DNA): TGTGCCAGCAGTTTACCCCCTAAAGGGACTCAGCCCCAGCATTTT.

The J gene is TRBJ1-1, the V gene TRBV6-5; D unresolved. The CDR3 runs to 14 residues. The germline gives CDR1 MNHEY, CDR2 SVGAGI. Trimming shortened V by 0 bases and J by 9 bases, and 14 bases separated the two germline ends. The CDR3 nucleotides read TGTGCCAGCAGTTACTCGAGGGAGACACTGAAAGCTTTCTTT. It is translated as CASSYSRETLKAFF.

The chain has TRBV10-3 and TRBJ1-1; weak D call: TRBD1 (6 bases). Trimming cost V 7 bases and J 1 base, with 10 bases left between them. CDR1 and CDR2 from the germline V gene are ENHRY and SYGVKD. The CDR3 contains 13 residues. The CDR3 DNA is TGTGCCATCAAGCTACAGGGGAACACTGAAGCTTTCTTT. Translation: CAIKLQGNTEAFF.